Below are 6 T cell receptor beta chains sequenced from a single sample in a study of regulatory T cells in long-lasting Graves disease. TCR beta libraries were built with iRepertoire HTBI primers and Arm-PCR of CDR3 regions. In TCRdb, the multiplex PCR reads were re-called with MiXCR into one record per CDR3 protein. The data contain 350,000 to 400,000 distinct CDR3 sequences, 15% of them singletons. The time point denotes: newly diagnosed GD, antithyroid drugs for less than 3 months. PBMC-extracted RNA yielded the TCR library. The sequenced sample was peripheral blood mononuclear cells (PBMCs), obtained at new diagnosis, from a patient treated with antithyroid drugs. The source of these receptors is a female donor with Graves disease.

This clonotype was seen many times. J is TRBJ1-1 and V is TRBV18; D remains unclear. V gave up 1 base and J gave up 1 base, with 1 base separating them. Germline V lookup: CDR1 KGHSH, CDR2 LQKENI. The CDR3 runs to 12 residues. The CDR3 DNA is TGTGCCAGCTCACCACAGAACACTGAAGCTTTCTTT. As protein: CASSPQNTEAFF. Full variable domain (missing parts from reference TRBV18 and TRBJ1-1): NAGVMQNPRHLVRRRGQEARLRCSPMKGHSHVYWYRQLPEEGLKFMVYLQKENIIDESGMPKERFSAEFPKEGPSILRIQQVVRGDSAAYFCASSPQNTEAFFGQGTRLTVV.

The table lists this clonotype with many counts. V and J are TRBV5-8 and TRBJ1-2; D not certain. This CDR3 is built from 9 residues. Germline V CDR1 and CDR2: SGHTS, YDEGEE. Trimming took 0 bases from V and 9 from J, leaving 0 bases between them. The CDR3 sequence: CASSLGYTF. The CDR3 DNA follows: TGTGCCAGCAGCTTGGGCTACACCTTC.

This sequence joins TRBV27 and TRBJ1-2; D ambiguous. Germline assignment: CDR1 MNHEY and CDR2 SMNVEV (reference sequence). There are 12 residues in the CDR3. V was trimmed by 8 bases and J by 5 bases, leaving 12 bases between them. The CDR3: CASGSASYGYTF. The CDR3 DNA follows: TGTGCCAGCGGTTCAGCGAGTTATGGCTACACCTTC.

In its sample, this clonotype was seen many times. The CDR3 protein is CASSLEDRGVYGYTF. Written as DNA, the CDR3 is TGTGCCAGCAGCTTAGAGGACAGGGGGGTGTATGGCTACACCTTC. The V call is TRBV7-9, the J call TRBJ1-2, with TRBD1 identical over 10 bases. Germline CDR1 SEHNR, CDR2 FQNEAQ (reference sequence). V shed 1 base, J shed 5 bases, and the junction held 4 bases outside the gene matches. This CDR3 is built from 15 residues. The full variable domain, completed using reference TRBV7-9 and TRBJ1-2, is DTGVSQNPRHKITKRGQNVTFRCDPISEHNRLYWYRQTLGQGPEFLTYFQNEAQLEKSRLLSDRFSAERPKGSFSTLEIQRTEQGDSAMYLCASSLEDRGVYGYTFGSGTRLTVV.

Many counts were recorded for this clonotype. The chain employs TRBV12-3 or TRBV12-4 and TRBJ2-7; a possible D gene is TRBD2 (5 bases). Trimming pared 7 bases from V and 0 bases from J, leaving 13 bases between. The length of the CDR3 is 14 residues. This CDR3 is CASTRDGNSYEQYF. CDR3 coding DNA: TGTGCCAGCACTCGAGACGGGAACTCCTACGAGCAGTACTTC.

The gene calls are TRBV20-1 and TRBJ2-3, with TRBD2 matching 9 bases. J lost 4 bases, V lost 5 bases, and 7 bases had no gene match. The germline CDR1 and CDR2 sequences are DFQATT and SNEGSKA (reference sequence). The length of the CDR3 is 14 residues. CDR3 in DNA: TGCAGTGCTGAAGCTAGCGGGAAGGCAGATACGCAGTATTTT. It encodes CSAEASGKADTQYF.